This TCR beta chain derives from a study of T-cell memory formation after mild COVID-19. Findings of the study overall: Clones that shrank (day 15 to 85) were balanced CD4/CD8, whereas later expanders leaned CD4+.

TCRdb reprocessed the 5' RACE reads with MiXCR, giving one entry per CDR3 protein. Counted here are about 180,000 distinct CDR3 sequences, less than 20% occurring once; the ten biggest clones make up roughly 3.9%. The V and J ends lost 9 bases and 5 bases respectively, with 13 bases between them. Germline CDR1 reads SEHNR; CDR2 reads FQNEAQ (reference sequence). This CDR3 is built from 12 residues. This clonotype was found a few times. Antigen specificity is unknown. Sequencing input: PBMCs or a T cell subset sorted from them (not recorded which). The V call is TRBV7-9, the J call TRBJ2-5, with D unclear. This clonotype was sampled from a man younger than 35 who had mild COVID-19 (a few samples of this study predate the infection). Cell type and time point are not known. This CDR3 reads CASDLGGETQYF. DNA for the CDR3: TGTGCCAGTGACTTGGGCGGCGAGACCCAGTACTTC. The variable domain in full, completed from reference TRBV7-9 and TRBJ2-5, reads DTGVSQNPRHKITKRGQNVTFRCDPISEHNRLYWYRQTLGQGPEFLTYFQNEAQLEKSRLLSDRFSAERPKGSFSTLEIQRTEQGDSAMYLCASDLGGETQYFGPGTRLLVL.